This TCR beta chain is drawn from a study of regulatory T cells in long-lasting Graves disease (dated by TCRdb to the early 2020s). Background on the whole study: In the newly diagnosed Graves' disease group, patients had been taking antithyroid drugs for less than 3 months. This study used TCR sequencing and RNA sequencing of peripheral blood to compare persistent Graves' disease patients against newly diagnosed Graves' disease patients. The study was registered as a clinical trial and conducted in China. A total of around 35 samples underwent TCR sequencing, from about 13 patients with persistent Graves' disease and 20 patients with newly diagnosed Graves' disease.

General findings and caveats noted by the study authors: Sequencing and analysis were limited to the TCR beta chain. More public clonotypes were shared among persistent patients (under 3,000) than among newly diagnosed patients (966). As a limitation, the authors acknowledged that the small sample size may reduce accuracy. Only peripheral blood was studied, because thyroid tissue, the primary lesion, was inaccessible. Persistent Graves' disease patients showed lower TCR Shannon entropy and fewer highly expanded clones than newly diagnosed patients, suggesting clonal expansion. Persistent disease showed preferential use of TRBV28, TRBJ1-2 and TRBJ2-5, whereas newly diagnosed disease favored TRBV20-1 and TRBJ2-1.

This sample's time point label indicates: newly diagnosed GD, antithyroid drugs for less than 3 months. For both TCR sequencing and RNA sequencing, RNA was extracted from PBMCs in TRIzol. The diagnosis of Graves' disease was made according to American Thyroid Association guidelines. Patients were recruited from an endocrinology department in Xi'an, China. Each patient gave 7.5 to 10 milliliters of peripheral blood, collected in an EDTA anticoagulant tube. Ficoll Paque Plus density gradient separation was used to isolate PBMCs, and no additional T cell sorting was done. RNA quality was checked with an Agilent 2100 Bioanalyzer and agarose gel, and concentration with a NanoDrop 2000. Library prep was done by multiplex PCR. The instrument was an Illumina HiSeq 4000. TCR beta libraries were built with iRepertoire HTBI primers and Arm-PCR amplification of CDR3 regions. Before sequencing, the PCR products underwent gel purification. The study's processing was this. Gene usage analysis of CDR3 amino acid clonotypes used the 50 to 70 TRBV and more than 13 TRBJ segments found across samples. COPE and FqMerger were used to merge the filtered high-quality paired reads into contigs. BLAST was used to align contigs to IMGT TRBV, TRBD and TRBJ reference genes, and CDR3 was defined according to IMGT. Any clonotype with a frequency above 0.1% was counted as a highly expanded clone. Shannon entropy served as the measure of repertoire diversity, while the Gini coefficient captured V-J evenness. Public clonotypes were defined as clonotypes shared by more than one individual. TCRdb took the public reads, trimmed them with fastp at Q25, ran MiXCR for clone calling and kept in-frame beta chains. Rows are unified per CDR3 protein, each entry keeping the most common DNA and genes. V and J calls and clone size were set by TCRdb, not the authors. The sample includes approximately 250,000 distinct CDR3 sequences, with 15% to 20% observed a single time. Of the sample, around 20% falls within the top ten clones.

V is pruned by 1 base and J by 4 bases, leaving 6 bases of the junction without a gene match. The CDR3 numbers 14 residues from cysteine through phenylalanine. Only the CDR3 portion is preserved as DNA: 42 bases, with reading frame beginning at the first base. The germline V gene yields SQVTM for CDR1 and ANQGSEA for CDR2. In its sample, this clonotype was seen many times. Its antigen target is currently unknown. There are no base qualities to consult, and no much larger clone falls within one base. Recombination connected TRBV29-1 to TRBJ2-5, with TRBD2 identical over 7 junction bases. This sample comprised peripheral blood mononuclear cells (PBMCs), obtained at new diagnosis, from a patient treated with antithyroid drugs. This TCR was recovered from a female donor with Graves disease. Here is the DNA: TGCAGCGTTGAAGCTCAGGGAGGGCGAGAGACCCAGTACTTC. It specifies CSVEAQGGRETQYF.